A selection of T cell receptor beta chains follows, all from one sample in a study of radiotherapy plus CTLA-4 blockade in lung cancer. The data were produced by immunoSEQ multiplex PCR, yet TCRdb's version contains in-frame clones alone and is incomplete. This sample has under 25,000 clones; 73% occur once, and the top ten carry 3.6%. Sequencing used peripheral blood, obtained from a patient treated with radiotherapy plus ipilimumab. The receptors were gathered from a human donor with non-small cell lung cancer who had stable disease on radiotherapy plus ipilimumab. Each CDR3 is given with its conserved first and last residue. Each record gives: J gene, V gene, clone size, D gene, CDR3 protein, CDR3 DNA. The D gene is left open where the match is weak. Some rows mark clone size as missing; the rest say once, few, many or name a class of expanded clone.

j_gene: TRBJ2-7; v_gene: TRBV5-4; abundance: -; d_gene: TRBD1; CDR3aa: CASSRDRAHEQYF; CDR3nt: TGTGCCAGCAGCAGAGACAGGGCCCACGAGCAGTACTTC
j_gene: TRBJ1-5; v_gene: TRBV5-1; abundance: -; d_gene: -; CDR3aa: CASSLDGISNQPQHF; CDR3nt: TGCGCCAGCAGCTTGGACGGGATCAGCAATCAGCCCCAGCATTTT
j_gene: TRBJ1-5; v_gene: TRBV2; abundance: -; d_gene: TRBD1; CDR3aa: CATRRDRVEGDSNQPQHF; CDR3nt: TGTGCCACCCGACGCGACAGGGTAGAGGGTGATAGCAATCAGCCCCAGCATTTT
j_gene: TRBJ1-2; v_gene: TRBV11-2; abundance: -; d_gene: TRBD1; CDR3aa: CASSLRPDRSLYGYTF; CDR3nt: TGTGCCAGCAGCTTACGACCGGACAGGAGCCTCTATGGCTACACCTTC
j_gene: TRBJ1-5; v_gene: TRBV7-9; abundance: few; d_gene: TRBD1; CDR3aa: CASSLSTGFQPQHF; CDR3nt: TGTGCCAGCAGCCTCTCGACAGGGTTTCAGCCCCAGCATTTT
j_gene: TRBJ2-5; v_gene: TRBV25-1; abundance: -; d_gene: -; CDR3aa: CASSELGARETQYF; CDR3nt: TGTGCCAGCAGTGAATTAGGGGCCAGGGAGACCCAGTACTTC
j_gene: TRBJ2-1; v_gene: TRBV2; abundance: -; d_gene: -; CDR3aa: CASSEESMAGQFF; CDR3nt: TGTGCCAGCAGTGAAGAGTCGATGGCGGGGCAGTTCTTC
j_gene: TRBJ2-6; v_gene: TRBV18; abundance: -; d_gene: TRBD1; CDR3aa: CASSPLTGGLSGANVLTF; CDR3nt: TGTGCCAGCTCACCTCTGACAGGGGGACTCTCTGGGGCCAACGTCCTGACTTTC
j_gene: TRBJ1-2; v_gene: TRBV7-3; abundance: -; d_gene: -; CDR3aa: CASSAGTDYGYTF; CDR3nt: TGTGCCAGCAGCGCCGGGACGGACTATGGCTACACCTTC
j_gene: TRBJ2-3; v_gene: TRBV19; abundance: -; d_gene: -; CDR3aa: CASSLSGGRRSTDTQYF; CDR3nt: TGTGCCAGTAGCCTCTCCGGCGGGCGACGAAGCACAGATACGCAGTATTTT
j_gene: TRBJ2-7; v_gene: TRBV7-7; abundance: -; d_gene: -; CDR3aa: CASSSSMQGEQYF; CDR3nt: TGTGCTAGCAGCTCTTCAATGCAGGGAGAGCAGTACTTC
j_gene: TRBJ2-5; v_gene: TRBV20-1; abundance: -; d_gene: -; CDR3aa: CSASGETQYF; CDR3nt: TGCAGTGCTAGTGGAGAGACCCAGTACTTC
j_gene: TRBJ2-3; v_gene: TRBV4-2; abundance: -; d_gene: -; CDR3aa: CASSQEANTRDTQYF; CDR3nt: TGTGCCAGCAGCCAAGAGGCGAACACTAGAGATACGCAGTATTTT
j_gene: TRBJ2-6; v_gene: TRBV4-1; abundance: -; d_gene: -; CDR3aa: CASSHVVGSGANVLTF; CDR3nt: TGCGCCAGCAGCCACGTGGTGGGCTCTGGGGCCAACGTCCTGACTTTC
j_gene: TRBJ2-2; v_gene: TRBV9; abundance: -; d_gene: -; CDR3aa: CASSWSGANTGELFF; CDR3nt: TGTGCCAGCAGCTGGTCAGGGGCGAATACCGGGGAGCTGTTTTTT
j_gene: TRBJ2-1; v_gene: TRBV11-2; abundance: -; d_gene: -; CDR3aa: CASSRPIQGNEQFF; CDR3nt: TGTGCCAGCAGCCGCCCGATTCAGGGGAATGAGCAGTTCTTC
j_gene: TRBJ1-5; v_gene: TRBV27; abundance: -; d_gene: -; CDR3aa: CASKGQSNQPQHF; CDR3nt: TGTGCCAGCAAGGGACAAAGCAATCAGCCCCAGCATTTT
j_gene: TRBJ1-5; v_gene: TRBV28; abundance: -; d_gene: -; CDR3aa: CASKEDTRGNQPQHF; CDR3nt: TGTGCCAGTAAAGAGGACACCCGTGGCAATCAGCCCCAGCATTTT
j_gene: TRBJ1-5; v_gene: TRBV7-9; abundance: -; d_gene: -; CDR3aa: CASSPQEGPNQPQHF; CDR3nt: TGTGCCAGCAGCCCACAAGAGGGGCCAAATCAGCCCCAGCATTTT
j_gene: TRBJ2-3; v_gene: TRBV6-5; abundance: few; d_gene: -; CDR3aa: CASSQQANTDTQYF; CDR3nt: TGTGCCAGCAGTCAACAGGCGAACACAGATACGCAGTATTTT
j_gene: TRBJ1-2; v_gene: TRBV4-2; abundance: -; d_gene: -; CDR3aa: CASSQDRQGFEGYTF; CDR3nt: TGTGCCAGCAGCCAAGATAGGCAGGGCTTTGAAGGCTACACCTTC
j_gene: TRBJ1-1; v_gene: TRBV19; abundance: medium-sized; d_gene: TRBD1; CDR3aa: CASKEGANTEAFF; CDR3nt: TGTGCCAGTAAAGAGGGGGCAAACACTGAAGCTTTCTTT
j_gene: TRBJ2-5; v_gene: TRBV7-2; abundance: -; d_gene: TRBD2; CDR3aa: CASSLVSSGMGETQYF; CDR3nt: TGTGCCAGCAGCTTAGTTTCTAGCGGGATGGGAGAGACCCAGTACTTC
j_gene: TRBJ2-2; v_gene: TRBV13; abundance: -; d_gene: -; CDR3aa: CASSFTSGNTGELFF; CDR3nt: TGTGCCAGCAGCTTCACCTCAGGGAACACCGGGGAGCTGTTTTTT
j_gene: TRBJ1-3; v_gene: TRBV7-2; abundance: -; d_gene: -; CDR3aa: CASSLDNRGNTIYF; CDR3nt: TGTGCCAGCAGCTTAGATAACAGAGGAAACACCATATATTTT
j_gene: TRBJ1-1; v_gene: TRBV19; abundance: -; d_gene: -; CDR3aa: CASSMPRQTNTEAFF; CDR3nt: TGTGCCAGTAGTATGCCCCGACAGACGAACACTGAAGCTTTCTTT
j_gene: TRBJ2-7; v_gene: TRBV11-3; abundance: once; d_gene: -; CDR3aa: CASSLELVSYEQYF; CDR3nt: TGTGCCAGCAGCTTAGAGCTAGTATCCTACGAGCAGTACTTC
j_gene: TRBJ2-4; v_gene: TRBV4-2; abundance: -; d_gene: TRBD1; CDR3aa: CASSETGGQGNIQYF; CDR3nt: TGTGCCAGCAGCGAGACGGGGGGACAGGGGAACATTCAGTACTTC
j_gene: TRBJ2-1; v_gene: TRBV27; abundance: -; d_gene: TRBD2; CDR3aa: CASSGRTSGRAGSYNEQFF; CDR3nt: TGTGCCAGCAGTGGACGGACTAGCGGGAGGGCCGGGTCCTACAATGAGCAGTTCTTC
j_gene: TRBJ2-5; v_gene: TRBV13; abundance: -; d_gene: -; CDR3aa: CASSLRRTQYF; CDR3nt: TGTGCCAGCAGCCTCCGGCGGACCCAGTACTTC
j_gene: TRBJ2-5; v_gene: TRBV2; abundance: -; d_gene: -; CDR3aa: CASSGRGGPQETQYF; CDR3nt: TGTGCCAGCAGTGGCAGGGGGGGACCTCAAGAGACCCAGTACTTC
j_gene: TRBJ1-4; v_gene: TRBV7-9; abundance: few; d_gene: -; CDR3aa: CASSPRSQGTNEKLFF; CDR3nt: TGTGCCAGCAGCCCGAGGTCCCAGGGCACTAATGAAAAACTGTTTTTT
j_gene: TRBJ1-1; v_gene: TRBV4-2; abundance: -; d_gene: -; CDR3aa: CASSQDRGGRTEAFF; CDR3nt: TGTGCCAGCAGCCAAGATCGTGGGGGGCGCACTGAAGCTTTCTTT